Listed below are T cell receptor beta chains from one sample, sequenced in a study of Tregs in tolerant kidney transplant recipients. Some clones are missing from TCRdb's copy, which holds only in-frame ones; the method was immunoSEQ multiplex PCR. The data contain 65,000 or so clones, around 87% of them seen just once; the ten biggest clones take up 3.5% to 4%. The material sequenced was CD4+ T cells from blood (PBMCs), taken 6 months after the transplant. The origin of the receptors is a human patient who received a combined kidney and bone marrow transplant. Among the T cells, some may be from the graft donor. Each CDR3 is given with its conserved first and last residue. The D gene is left open where the match is weak. Clone size is stated in some rows and not others, as once, few, many or a class when expanded.

d_gene	abundance	v_gene	j_gene	CDR3aa	CDR3nt
.	.	TRBV5-1	TRBJ1-2	CASSFASGTGKRGARDF	.
TRBD1	once	TRBV30	TRBJ1-4	CAWSVVAGGHEKLFF	TGTGCCTGGAGTGTTGTAGCAGGGGGCCACGAAAAACTGTTTTTT
.	.	TRBV11-2	TRBJ1-2	CASSKLTGFPIYGYTF	TGTGCCAGCAGCAAACTTACAGGTTTTCCGATCTATGGCTACACCTTC
.	.	TRBV5-1	TRBJ2-2	CASSVTSTSTGELFF	TGCGCCAGCAGCGTTACTAGCACCAGCACCGGGGAGCTGTTTTTT
.	.	TRBV4-3	TRBJ1-2	CASSQESPINYGYTF	TGCGCCAGCAGCCAAGAAAGCCCGATTAACTATGGCTACACCTTC
.	.	TRBV5-1	TRBJ1-1	CASSSLAGLNTEAFF	TGCGCCAGCAGCTCTCTGGCAGGGCTGAACACTGAAGCTTTCTTT
TRBD1	.	TRBV4-2	TRBJ1-5	CAIGVDRVRNQPQHF	TGTGCCATTGGGGTCGACAGGGTTCGCAATCAGCCCCAGCATTTT
TRBD1	once	TRBV18	TRBJ2-3	CATQQTGGLTDTQYF	TGTGCCACCCAGCAAACAGGGGGCCTCACAGATACGCAGTATTTT
.	.	TRBV4-3	TRBJ1-1	CASSRGAGNTEAFF	TGCGCCAGCAGCCGAGGAGCGGGGAACACTGAAGCTTTCTTT
.	.	TRBV21-1	TRBJ2-3	CASSKGRTGNTDTQYF	TGTGCCAGCAGCAAAGGGCGGACAGGGAACACAGATACGCAGTATTTT
TRBD1	.	TRBV27	TRBJ2-1	CASHRAGTGTEQFF	TGTGCCAGCCATAGGGCCGGGACAGGGACTGAGCAGTTCTTC
TRBD1	.	TRBV6-1	TRBJ1-1	CASSEGQGGIGEAFF	TGTGCCAGCAGTGAAGGACAGGGGGGGATCGGTGAAGCTTTCTTT
TRBD2	.	TRBV7-6	TRBJ2-7	CASSLREGPRAGEQYF	TGTGCCAGCAGCCTTAGGGAGGGTCCCAGGGCGGGCGAGCAGTACTTC
TRBD1	.	TRBV18	TRBJ2-1	CASSSATGVYNEQFF	TGTGCCAGCTCGTCGGCGACAGGGGTCTACAATGAGCAGTTCTTC
TRBD2	.	TRBV2	TRBJ2-2	CASSEREGRTGELFF	TGTGCCAGCAGTGAAAGGGAGGGTCGCACCGGGGAGCTGTTTTTT
.	once	TRBV5-6	TRBJ1-5	CASNQGFSNQPQHF	TGTGCCAGCAACCAGGGCTTTAGCAATCAGCCCCAGCATTTT
TRBD1	.	TRBV7-2	TRBJ2-3	CASSYRGQYTDTQYF	TGTGCCAGCAGTTATAGGGGGCAGTACACAGATACGCAGTATTTT
TRBD1	.	TRBV9	TRBJ2-7	CASSKQGAGSYEQYF	TGTGCCAGCAGCAAGCAGGGGGCCGGATCCTACGAGCAGTACTTC
.	.	TRBV4-2	TRBJ2-1	CASSNGGSNEQFF	TGTGCCAGCAGCAACGGAGGGTCCAATGAGCAGTTCTTC
TRBD2	.	TRBV4-2	TRBJ2-3	CASSHRGASGYTDTQYF	TGTGCCAGCAGCCACCGCGGCGCTAGCGGATACACAGATACGCAGTATTTT
TRBD1	.	TRBV2	TRBJ1-5	CASSSGQGYQPQHF	TGTGCCAGCAGTTCCGGACAGGGGTATCAGCCCCAGCATTTT
.	.	TRBV4-1	TRBJ2-3	CASSQEGGPPHTDTQYF	TGCGCCAGCAGCCAAGAGGGGGGGCCTCCCCACACAGATACGCAGTATTTT
.	few	TRBV4-2	TRBJ1-1	CASSQVGDTEAFF	TGTGCCAGCAGCCAAGTCGGGGACACTGAAGCTTTCTTT
.	.	TRBV6-5	TRBJ2-7	CASSRGYEQYF	TGTGCCAGCAGTCGGGGGTACGAGCAGTACTTC
TRBD1	.	TRBV14	TRBJ2-1	CASSQPGQGSGNEQFF	TGTGCCAGCAGCCAACCCGGACAGGGTTCGGGCAATGAGCAGTTCTTC
TRBD1	.	TRBV5-5	TRBJ1-5	CASSLFGTDNQPQHF	TGTGCCAGCAGCTTGTTCGGGACAGACAATCAGCCCCAGCATTTT
.	.	TRBV18	TRBJ2-5	CASSPTTGSETQYF	TGTGCCAGCTCACCAACGACAGGATCAGAGACCCAGTACTTC
TRBD1	.	TRBV7-9	TRBJ2-7	CASSPRDRLVNEQYF	TGTGCCAGCAGCCCTAGGGACAGGTTGGTCAACGAGCAGTACTTC
TRBD1	.	TRBV5-4	TRBJ2-1	CASSVDRETSYNEQFF	TGTGCCAGCAGCGTCGACAGGGAGACTTCCTACAATGAGCAGTTCTTC
TRBD1	.	TRBV9	TRBJ1-1	CASSRSGQGTEAFF	TGTGCCAGCAGCCGATCCGGACAGGGGACTGAAGCTTTCTTT
.	.	TRBV5-4	TRBJ2-1	CASSLGGRSYNEQFF	TGTGCCAGCAGCTTAGGAGGGCGCTCCTACAATGAGCAGTTCTTC
TRBD2	.	TRBV7-3	TRBJ2-1	CASSLMGSGGPSYNEQFF	TGTGCCAGCAGCCTCATGGGGTCGGGAGGGCCCTCCTACAATGAGCAGTTCTTC